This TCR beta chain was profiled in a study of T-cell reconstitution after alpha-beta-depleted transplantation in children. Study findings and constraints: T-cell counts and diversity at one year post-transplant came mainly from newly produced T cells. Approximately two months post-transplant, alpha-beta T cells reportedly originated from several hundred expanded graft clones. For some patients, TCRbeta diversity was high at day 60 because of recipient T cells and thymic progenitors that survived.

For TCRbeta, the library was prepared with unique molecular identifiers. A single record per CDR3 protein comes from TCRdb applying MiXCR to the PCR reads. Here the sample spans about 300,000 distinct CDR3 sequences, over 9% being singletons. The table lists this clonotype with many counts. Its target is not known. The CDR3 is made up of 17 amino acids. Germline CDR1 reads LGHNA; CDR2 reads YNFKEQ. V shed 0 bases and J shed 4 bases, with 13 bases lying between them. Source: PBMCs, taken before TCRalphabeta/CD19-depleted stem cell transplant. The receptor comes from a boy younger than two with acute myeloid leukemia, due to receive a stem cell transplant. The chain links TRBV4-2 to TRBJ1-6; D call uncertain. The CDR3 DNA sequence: TGTGCCAGCAGCCAAGATCGGCCCCTTCCGTATAATTCACCCCTCCACTTT. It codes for CASSQDRPLPYNSPLHF.